This record covers a single T cell receptor beta chain. No antigen is known for it. The record originates from a study of T-cell reconstitution after alpha-beta-depleted transplantation in children. Study-wide points: By one year post-transplant, T-cell counts and diversity largely arose from T cells that were newly produced. In patients about two months after transplant, alpha-beta T cells reportedly arose from several hundred expanded graft clones.

This CDR3 contains 15 residues. Trimming took 11 bases from V and 2 from J, leaving 21 bases between them. Germline V gene sequence: CDR1 SEHNR, CDR2 FQNEAQ (reference sequence). TCRbeta library preparation incorporated unique molecular identifiers. TCRdb reanalysed the PCR reads using MiXCR and keeps one entry per CDR3 protein. The sample lists 250,000 or so distinct CDR3 sequences, roughly 8.2% seen once, with 6.3% in the top ten. The clonotype originates from a male patient aged 10 to 17 who had a stem cell transplant for acute lymphoblastic leukemia, so the T cells may come from the graft donor. This chain connects TRBV7-9 to TRBJ2-5, with a weak D call TRBD1 (6 bases). The material was PBMCs, mostly from graft donor cells, obtained 180 days after TCRalphabeta/CD19-depleted stem cell transplant. The CDR3 protein is CAGSKQGPIQETQYF. CDR3 nucleotide sequence: TGTGCCGGAAGCAAACAGGGACCTATTCAAGAGACCCAGTACTTC.